This T cell receptor (beta chain) was profiled in a study of blood T cell repertoires in COVID-19. The cohort comprised adults aged 18 to 89 years residing in about two dozen US areas. Participant-given clinical history determined each cohort assignment. What the recovered Cohort 3 donors had was two negative PCRs, clearance, or symptom resolution. Original data processing: Amplification with reference gene primers provided the estimates of nucleated cell counts. TCRdb's copy holds only in-frame clones and misses some; the assay was immunoSEQ multiplex PCR. The DNA was the basis for D and trimming; V, J and clone size are from that table. The repertoire has roughly 330,000 clones, around 87% of them found once; the top ten carry approximately 5%. The junction had 11 bases not matched to a gene; V was cut back by 4 bases and J by 7 bases. CDR1 is MDHEN and CDR2 is SYDVKM in the germline V gene. This CDR3 contains 15 residues.

Sequenced: PBMCs or T cells enriched from blood (not recorded which). The chain joins TRBV28 to TRBJ1-2; TRBD1 matches 8 bases. This clonotype was sampled from a woman aged 25 to 39 who had recovered from COVID-19. The CDR3, as DNA: TGTGCCAGCAGTTCTCGGACAGGGAAGCTTGGTGGCTACACCTTC. Translated, it gives CASSSRTGKLGGYTF.